Included here is one T cell receptor beta chain sequence, with context. It was with 60 Vbeta and 13 Jbeta primers that the PCR ran. Using immunoSEQ multiplex PCR, the repertoire was profiled, and TCRdb retains in-frame clones only, with some absent. The sample has 75,000 to 100,000 clones; 74% are singletons. This CDR3 comprises 11 residues. V lost 6 bases, J lost 8 bases, and 12 bases lay in between. CDR1 is SQVTM, CDR2 ANQGSEA, per germline. This sample was taken from a study of cytomegalovirus exposure and HLA in healthy donors. The specimen was PBMCs. The source is a male donor in good health and CMV-seronegative. The chain has TRBV29-1 and TRBJ2-3; D is uncertain. CDR3 sequence (DNA): TGCAGCGTGGAGTCACCCCGTACGCAGTATTTT. It encodes CSVESPRTQYF.